The source of this TCR beta chain is a study of blood T cell repertoires in COVID-19. Germline-derived CDR1 and CDR2 are SNHLY and FYNNEI. The CDR3 runs to 16 residues. V was trimmed by 6 bases and J by 0 bases, leaving 15 bases between them. The method was immunoSEQ multiplex PCR; TCRdb's version includes in-frame clones alone and lacks a portion of them. The sample has 160,000 or so clones, 80% seen once. The genes are TRBV2 and TRBJ1-3; a weak D match, TRBD1 (6 bases). Material for sequencing was PBMCs or T cells enriched from blood (not recorded which). The receptor was derived from a man between 40 and 49 years old who had recovered from COVID-19. The CDR3 loop reads CASRVPGHYSGNTIYF. The DNA of the CDR3 is TGTGCCAGCAGAGTCCCGGGACACTACTCTGGAAACACCATATATTTT.